Below, 18 T cell receptor beta chains from the same sample are listed, as sequenced in a study of beta chain features in type 1 diabetes. Expressed TCRB transcripts were sequenced after all isolated RNA was converted to cDNA. Using immunoSEQ multiplex PCR, the repertoire was profiled, and TCRdb retains in-frame clones only, with some absent. The table lists 900,000 or so clones, roughly a sixth of them singletons. Sequenced sample: naive CD4+ T cells from blood. Receptors originate from a young woman in good health.

Concerning this clone: Other nucleotide sequences in the sample specify the same CDR3. The chain couples TRBV7-9 to TRBJ2-2; no firm D call. The CDR3 contains 13 residues. Looked up from germline, CDR1 is SEHNR and CDR2 is FQNEAQ (reference sequence). Between the trimmed V and J ends, which lost 5 bases and 1 base, there was a span of 5 bases. This CDR3 reads CASSGKNTGELFF. The CDR3 DNA reads as TGTGCCAGCAGCGGAAAGAACACCGGGGAGCTGTTTTTT.

This chain connects TRBV11-2 to TRBJ2-1; 10 positions match TRBD2. The V gene end was trimmed by 1 base and the J gene end by 5 bases; junction bases not matched to a gene: 14. Germline values: CDR1 SGHAT, CDR2 FQNNGV. The CDR3 covers 19 residues. The CDR3 DNA reads as TGTGCCAGCAGCTTAGTCAGAGCGGGAGGGCCTCCTACACACAATGAGCAGTTCTTC. Amino acids: CASSLVRAGGPPTHNEQFF.

The CDR3, as DNA: TGTGCCAGCAGTCATGACAGGGGGGTTGGCTACACCTTC. As protein: CASSHDRGVGYTF. The chain links TRBV27 to TRBJ1-2; 9 positions agree with TRBD1. This CDR3 region has 13 residues. Germline V gives CDR1 MNHEY, CDR2 SMNVEV (reference sequence). J gave up 7 bases and V 5 bases, and 5 bases lay outside the gene matches.

The V call is TRBV21-1, the J call TRBJ2-7; whether TRBD1, the table's D call, matches the DNA was not checked. TRBV21-1 is a listed pseudogene. This CDR3 is 15 amino acids long. The CDR3 loop is CASSKAQGASYEQYF. DNA of the CDR3: TGTGCCAGCAGCAAAGCACAGGGGGCTTCCTACGAGCAGTACTTC.

This sequence joins TRBV6-5 and TRBJ2-1; 10 bases are shared with TRBD2. There are 15 residues in the CDR3. The trim removed 5 bases at V and 9 bases at J, leaving 10 bases unmatched. Germline CDR1 MNHEY, CDR2 SVGAGI. The CDR3 loop is CASSRAGTSVGEQFF. The CDR3 bases are TGTGCCAGCAGTAGGGCCGGGACTAGCGTAGGTGAGCAGTTCTTC.

V is TRBV6-6 and J is TRBJ2-7; 7 bases are a match to TRBD2. The V and J ends lost 6 bases and 1 base, in that order; junction bases with no gene match: 12. The germline gives CDR1 MNHNY, CDR2 SVGAGI (reference sequence). This CDR3 has 16 residues. The CDR3 here is CASSSRIPSGSYEQYF. Written as DNA, the CDR3 is TGTGCCAGCAGCTCACGAATCCCTAGCGGATCCTACGAGCAGTACTTC.

This clone was detected only a few times. At one end, the junction sequence differs from germline, possibly due to a read error. The chain links TRBV28 to TRBJ2-7; TRBD1 matches at 8 bases. Per germline, CDR1 MDHEN and CDR2 SYDVKM. The CDR3 is 11 amino acids. CDR3 residues: CASSSDRVGNF. For the CDR3, the DNA is TGTGCCAGCAGTTCGGACAGGGTGGGGAACTTC. The variable domain in full, completed from reference TRBV28 and TRBJ2-7, reads DVKVTQSSRYLVKRTGEKVFLECVQDMDHENMFWYRQDPGLGLRLIYFSYDVKMKEKGDIPEGYSVSREKKERFSLILESASTNQTSMYLCASSSDRVGNFGPGTRLTVT.

This clone has more than one count but fewer than ten. The chain links TRBV7-2 to TRBJ1-3; unclear D gene. Germline values: CDR1 SGHTA, CDR2 FQGNSA. The V end lost 3 bases, the J end lost 0 bases, and 9 bases lay between the germline ends. The CDR3 spans 15 residues. CDR3 DNA sequence: TGTGCCAGCAGCTTCGGATCCAGCTCTGGAAACACCATATATTTT. This sequence encodes CASSFGSSSGNTIYF.

V gene TRBV9 combines with J gene TRBJ2-1; 12 bases match TRBD2. This CDR3 has 17 residues. Germline lookup yields CDR1 SGDLS and CDR2 YYNGEE. Trimming at V came to 4 bases and at J to 6 bases, leaving 11 bases not matched to a gene. The CDR3 here is CASSSTSGSKRGNEQFF. The CDR3 nucleotides are TGTGCCAGCAGCTCGACTAGCGGGAGTAAGCGGGGCAATGAGCAGTTCTTC.

This chain uses TRBV6-1 with TRBJ2-3; D is tentatively TRBD1 or TRBD2 (5 bases each). Trimming cost V 3 bases and J 6 bases, with 13 bases left between them. Germline V gene sequence: CDR1 MNHNS, CDR2 SASEGT. The CDR3 spans 14 residues. This CDR3 reads CASSDRGRGDTQYF. The CDR3, as DNA: TGTGCCAGCAGTGATAGGGGAAGAGGGGATACGCAGTATTTT.

The V call is TRBV7-9, the J call TRBJ2-7, with 7 bases aligning to TRBD1. The CDR3 sequence is 15 residues long. V lost 5 bases and J lost 4; bases outside the gene matches: 11. Germline CDR1 and CDR2: SEHNR and FQNEAQ (reference sequence). CDR3 protein: CASSITGTATYEQYF. The CDR3 nucleotides read TGTGCCAGCAGCATCACCGGGACAGCCACTTACGAGCAGTACTTC.

This clone turned up a few times. This rearrangement joins TRBV4-3 to TRBJ1-6, with D tentatively TRBD1 (6 bases). Germline V gives CDR1 LGHNA, CDR2 YSLEER. The germline V and J ends were trimmed by 2 bases and 7 bases, with 12 bases remaining between them. The CDR3 is 15 residues long. CDR3: CASSQNPQGNSPLHF. Here the CDR3 DNA reads TGCGCCAGCAGCCAAAATCCGCAGGGGAATTCACCCCTCCACTTT.

This clone was counted only a few times. The gene calls are TRBV9 and TRBJ2-7; D perhaps matches TRBD2 (5 bases). V was cut by 2 bases and J by 6 bases, with 18 bases left in between. The CDR3 totals 15 residues. Germline V gene lookup returns CDR1 SGDLS and CDR2 YYNGEE. The CDR3 loop is CASSVTSEGRGEQYF. CDR3 coding DNA: TGTGCCAGCAGCGTGACTTCTGAAGGCCGGGGCGAGCAGTACTTC.

The genes are TRBV7-9 and TRBJ1-3; a weak D match, TRBD1 (5 bases). The CDR3 spans 15 residues. Trimming cost V 1 base and J 0 bases, with 7 bases left between them. Germline CDR1 reads SEHNR; CDR2 reads FQNEAQ (reference sequence). The CDR3 is CASSLGTYSGNTIYF. The CDR3 bases are TGTGCCAGCAGCTTAGGGACATACTCTGGAAACACCATATATTTT.

The V gene is TRBV6-5, the J gene TRBJ1-3; D uncertain. Germline loops: CDR1 MNHEY, CDR2 SVGAGI. The ends were cut back, 5 bases at V and 1 base at J, with 12 bases in the middle. This CDR3 contains 15 residues. The DNA for the CDR3 is TGTGCCAGCAGTCGCACCGATGCGTCTGGAAACACCATATATTTT. Translation gives CASSRTDASGNTIYF.

The CDR3 nucleotides are TGTGCCAGTAGTAGGAGCTCGGTAGTGGATGAGACCCAGTACTTC. The encoded protein is CASSRSSVVDETQYF. The V and J genes are TRBV19 and TRBJ2-5; no definite D call. V was trimmed by 4 bases and J by 5 bases, leaving 17 bases between them. The CDR3 is 15 amino acids. Germline V gene sequence: CDR1 LNHDA, CDR2 SQIVND (reference sequence).

There are a few counts of this clone. The chain has TRBV7-9 and TRBJ2-3; D call uncertain. Between the trimmed V and J ends, which lost 5 bases and 0 bases, there was a span of 12 bases. The length of the CDR3 is 15 residues. Per germline, CDR1 SEHNR and CDR2 FQNEAQ (reference sequence). This chain's CDR3 is CASSQLESSTDTQYF. DNA for the CDR3: TGTGCCAGCAGCCAACTCGAATCTAGCACAGATACGCAGTATTTT.

This clone was seen more than once but under ten times. This chain uses TRBV11-2 with TRBJ2-1, with D uncertain. The CDR3 runs 12 residues. Trimming took off 5 bases at V and 15 bases at J, with 17 bases between the two ends. Germline V gives CDR1 SGHAT, CDR2 FQNNGV. In nucleotides, the CDR3 is TGTGCCAGCAGCCCGTATTGGGGTATCCCGTTCTTC. Translated: CASSPYWGIPFF.